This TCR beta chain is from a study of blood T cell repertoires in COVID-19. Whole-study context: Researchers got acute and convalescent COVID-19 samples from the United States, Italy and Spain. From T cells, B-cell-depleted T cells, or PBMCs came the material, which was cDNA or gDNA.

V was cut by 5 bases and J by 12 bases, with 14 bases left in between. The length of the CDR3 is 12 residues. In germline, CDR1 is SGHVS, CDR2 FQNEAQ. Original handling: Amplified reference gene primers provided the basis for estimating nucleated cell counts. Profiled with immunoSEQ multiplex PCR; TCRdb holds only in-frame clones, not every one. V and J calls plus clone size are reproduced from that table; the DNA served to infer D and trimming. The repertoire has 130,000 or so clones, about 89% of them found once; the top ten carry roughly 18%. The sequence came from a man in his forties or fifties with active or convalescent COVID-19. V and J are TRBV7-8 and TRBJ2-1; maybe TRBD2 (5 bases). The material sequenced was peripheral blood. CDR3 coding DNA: TGTGCCAGCAGCCGCCGGGTGGACTGGCAGTTCTTC. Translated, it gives CASSRRVDWQFF.